These 26 T cell receptor beta chains share one sample of origin, sequenced in a study of blood T cell repertoires in COVID-19. Libraries were prepared by immunoSEQ multiplex PCR; TCRdb keeps only in-frame clonotypes and omits some of them. The table lists 100,000 to 150,000 clones, about 82% of them singletons. What was sequenced was peripheral blood. These receptors were taken from a human donor in a cohort sampled during active COVID-19.

This rearrangement joins TRBV9 to TRBJ1-1, with a weak D call TRBD1 (5 bases). Per germline, CDR1 SGDLS and CDR2 YYNGEE. V lost 0 bases to trimming and J lost 8 bases, with 20 bases between them. The CDR3 spans 16 residues. The CDR3 DNA reads TGTGCCAGCAGCGTAGAAGAGAAGCAGGGCCTTCGGGAAGCTTTCTTT. It specifies CASSVEEKQGLREAFF.

The chain combines TRBV27 with TRBJ1-6; 9 bases line up with TRBD1. The CDR3 is made up of 14 amino acids. The V gene's germline CDR1 is MNHEY and CDR2 SMNVEV (reference sequence). The junction had 6 bases not matched to a gene; V was cut back by 6 bases and J by 9 bases. Written as DNA, the CDR3 is TGTGCCAGCAGCCTGGGACAGGGAGGTTCACCCCTCCACTTT. Translation gives CASSLGQGGSPLHF.

This clone occurred once. V and J are TRBV6-2 or TRBV6-3 and TRBJ2-3, with 11 nucleotides matching TRBD2. CDR1 is MNHEY, CDR2 SVGEGT, per germline. Germline trimming cut 6 bases from V and 2 bases from J; bases unmatched to any gene: 10. The CDR3 totals 17 residues. The CDR3, as DNA: TGTGCCAGCAGCCCCCATCGACTAGCGGGATTCACAGATACGCAGTATTTT. It is translated as CASSPHRLAGFTDTQYF.

This sequence joins TRBV6-5 and TRBJ1-6; 9 nucleotides line up with TRBD1. Per the germline V gene, CDR1 is MNHEY and CDR2 is SVGAGI. V shed 0 bases and J 14 bases; nucleotides not matched to a gene: 8. This CDR3 comprises 15 residues. The CDR3 sequence: CASSYSRTGDRALHF. CDR3 nucleotide sequence: TGTGCCAGCAGTTACTCCCGGACAGGGGATCGGGCCCTCCACTTT.

The chain recombines TRBV10-3 with TRBJ1-1, with 7 bases identical to TRBD1. J lost 8 bases, V lost 5 bases, and 11 bases had no gene match. Germline V gene lookup returns CDR1 ENHRY and CDR2 SYGVKD. The CDR3 runs 14 residues. CDR3 nucleotides: TGTGCCATCAGTATAACCACCGGGACAGACGAAGCTTTCTTT. As protein: CAISITTGTDEAFF.

CDR3 sequence reads: CASSLRGRDNSPLHF. Here the CDR3 DNA reads TGTGCCAGCAGCTTGCGGGGACGGGATAATTCACCCCTCCACTTT. The chain combines TRBV7-6 with TRBJ1-6; possibly TRBD1 for D (5 bases). V lost 3 bases and J 5 bases, leaving 11 bases between the germline ends. From germline, CDR1 is SGHVS and CDR2 FNYEAQ. The CDR3 is 15 amino acids.

The gene calls are TRBV18 and TRBJ2-2; possibly TRBD2 for D (6 bases). Trimming removed 8 bases at V and 0 bases at J, with 10 bases between. The CDR3 runs 14 residues. The germline CDR1 and CDR2 sequences are KGHSH and LQKENI. The CDR3 loop reads CASGERANTGELFF. The CDR3 bases are TGTGCCAGCGGCGAGCGGGCGAACACCGGGGAGCTGTTTTTT.

The chain uses TRBV30 and TRBJ2-4, with 7 bases matching TRBD1. This CDR3 spans 15 amino acids. The germline gives CDR1 GTSNPN, CDR2 SVGIG (reference sequence). The V and J ends lost 5 bases and 3 bases, in that order; junction bases with no gene match: 10. The CDR3 bases are TGTGCCTGGGAGCAGACAGGGATCGGCAAAAACATTCAGTACTTC. Protein sequence: CAWEQTGIGKNIQYF.

The V gene is TRBV4-3, the J gene TRBJ2-2; 8 bases align to TRBD2. V lost 3 bases to trimming and J lost 3 bases; unmatched junction nucleotides: 0. Looked up from germline, CDR1 is LGHNA and CDR2 is YSLEER. The CDR3 totals 14 residues. In DNA form, the CDR3 reads TGCGCCAGCAGCCAGCGGGGGGACACCGGGGAGCTGTTTTTT. As protein: CASSQRGDTGELFF.

The chain recombines TRBV28 with TRBJ1-2; TRBD1 matches 8 bases. Per the germline V gene, CDR1 is MDHEN and CDR2 is SYDVKM. The CDR3 has 14 residues. V trimming: 3 bases; J trimming: 4 bases; junction bases outside the gene matches: 4. The CDR3 DNA reads TGTGCCAGCAGTTTGCGACAGGGGACCTATGGCTACACCTTC. It specifies CASSLRQGTYGYTF.

V usage is TRBV6-2 or TRBV6-3 and J usage is TRBJ1-2; the D gene is possibly TRBD1 (5 bases). V was shortened by 4 bases and J by 5 bases, with 11 bases between the two germline ends. CDR3 length: 13 residues. Germline CDR1 and CDR2: MNHEY and SVGEGT. The chain's CDR3 is CASSFSGGYGYTF. Here the CDR3 DNA reads TGTGCCAGCAGTTTTAGCGGGGGATATGGCTACACCTTC.

This clone has only one observation. The genes are TRBV7-9 and TRBJ1-2, with 10 bases matching TRBD1. CDR1 and CDR2 (germline): SEHNR, FQNEAQ (reference sequence). This CDR3 has 15 amino acids. With V trimmed by 5 bases and J by 2 bases, 5 bases remained unmatched. CDR3 sequence: CASSKRQGANYGYTF. Written as DNA, the CDR3 is TGTGCCAGCAGCAAGCGACAGGGGGCCAACTATGGCTACACCTTC.

The V call is TRBV24-1, the J call TRBJ2-2, with D perhaps matching TRBD2 (5 bases). CDR3 size: 14 residues. The germline CDR1 and CDR2 sequences are KGHDR and SFDVKD. The V end was cut by 5 bases, the J end by 2 bases, with 8 bases between. The chain's CDR3 is CATSAEGNTGELFF. In nucleotides, the CDR3 is TGTGCCACCAGTGCCGAGGGTAACACCGGGGAGCTGTTTTTT.

The table lists this clone with many counts. The V call is TRBV18, the J call TRBJ1-4; maybe TRBD1 (5 bases). The CDR3 runs to 13 residues. From germline, CDR1 is KGHSH and CDR2 LQKENI. Trimming pared 10 bases from V and 6 bases from J, leaving 15 bases between. CDR3 sequence: CATQGSGDEKLFF. CDR3 coding DNA: TGTGCCACCCAGGGTTCGGGTGATGAAAAACTGTTTTTT.

This chain joins TRBV27 and TRBJ1-1, with D perhaps matching TRBD1 (5 bases). Germline V gene sequence: CDR1 MNHEY, CDR2 SMNVEV (reference sequence). Trimming removed 6 bases from V and 4 bases from J, with 12 bases in between. CDR3 length: 13 amino acids. The CDR3 region has the DNA TGTGCCAGCAGAGGGGTTGATGCCACTGAAGCTTTCTTT. Its translation: CASRGVDATEAFF.

This chain connects TRBV5-1 to TRBJ2-1; TRBD2 matches at 7 bases. The length of the CDR3 is 16 residues. Trimming cost V 0 bases and J 5 bases; bases outside gene matches: 8. Germline V gene data show CDR1 as SGHRS and CDR2 as YFSETQ. The DNA of the CDR3 is TGCGCCAGCAGCTTGGGGGCTGGCGGGGGAAACAATGAGCAGTTCTTC. Amino acids: CASSLGAGGGNNEQFF. The full variable domain, rest sourced from reference TRBV5-1 and TRBJ2-1, is KAGVTQTPRYLIKTRGQQVTLSCSPISGHRSVSWYQQTPGQGLQFLFEYFSETQRNKGNFPGRFSGRQFSNSRSEMNVSTLELGDSALYLCASSLGAGGGNNEQFFGPGTRLTVL.

The chain uses TRBV27 and TRBJ2-7; TRBD2 agrees at 14 bases. V dropped 6 bases and J dropped 5; count of bases not matched to a gene: 12. The germline CDR1 and CDR2 sequences are MNHEY and SMNVEV (reference sequence). The CDR3 spans 17 residues. Written as DNA, the CDR3 is TGTGCCAGCAGCCCCCGGGGGACTAGCGGGAGTCCCAACGAGCAGTACTTC. It translates to CASSPRGTSGSPNEQYF.

This clone came up many times. The chain combines TRBV6-2 or TRBV6-3 with TRBJ2-7; 11 positions agree with TRBD1. Germline CDR1 MNHEY, CDR2 SVGEGT. This CDR3 comprises 17 residues. Trimming removed 4 bases from V and 0 bases from J; junction bases left unmatched: 8. CDR3 sequence reads: CASSFTEGQGVSYEQYF. Here the CDR3 DNA reads TGTGCCAGCAGTTTTACCGAGGGACAGGGGGTCTCCTACGAGCAGTACTTC.

The chain is built from TRBV6-6 and TRBJ2-4, with TRBD2 matching over 8 bases. The junction had 12 bases not matched to a gene; V was cut back by 6 bases and J by 11 bases. The CDR3 length is 14 residues. CDR1 and CDR2 (germline): MNHNY, SVGAGI (reference sequence). CDR3 nucleotides: TGTGCCAGCAGGTCCACCTCGGGGGGGGGCGTTCAGTACTTC. This translates into CASRSTSGGGVQYF.

The chain is built from TRBV2 and TRBJ2-7, with TRBD1 as a possible D gene (6 bases). Germline V gene lookup returns CDR1 SNHLY and CDR2 FYNNEI. V shed 6 bases and J shed 3 bases, with 12 bases lying between them. The length of the CDR3 is 13 residues. This CDR3 reads CASRETGNYEQYF. DNA for the CDR3: TGTGCCAGCAGGGAAACAGGGAACTACGAGCAGTACTTC.

In nucleotides, the CDR3 is TGTGCCAGCAGCTTATTTAGGCGCTCCACGCTAGCGGAAGCTTACGAGCAGTACTTC. Translation: CASSLFRRSTLAEAYEQYF. This chain connects TRBV11-2 to TRBJ2-7; 7 bases are shared with TRBD2. The CDR3 extends over 19 amino acids. Germline values: CDR1 SGHAT, CDR2 FQNNGV. The trim removed 2 bases at V and 4 bases at J, leaving 20 bases unmatched.

CDR3 DNA: TGTGCCAGCAGTGCGACAGGGGCCTCCGGGGAAAAACTGTTTTTT. Translation: CASSATGASGEKLFF. The rearrangement joins TRBV2 to TRBJ1-4; 8 bases agree with TRBD1. From germline, CDR1 is SNHLY and CDR2 FYNNEI. J was trimmed by 8 bases and V by 4 bases; bases with no gene match: 9. The CDR3 runs 15 residues.

This CDR3 is CASSLRSVPNTQYF. CDR3 DNA sequence: TGTGCCAGCAGCTTACGGAGTGTTCCGAATACGCAGTATTTT. J is TRBJ2-3 and V is TRBV5-4; D is unresolved. The CDR3 is made up of 14 amino acids. Trimming took 2 bases from V and 7 from J, leaving 14 bases between them. Per the germline V gene, CDR1 is SGHNT and CDR2 is YYREEE (reference sequence).

This clone was recorded once. This chain connects TRBV6-6 to TRBJ2-2, with TRBD1 matching 9 bases. Germline values: CDR1 MNHNY, CDR2 SVGAGI (reference sequence). V shed 6 bases, J shed 3 bases, and the junction held 5 bases outside the gene matches. The CDR3 extends over 15 amino acids. CDR3 bases: TGTGCCAGCAGGAAGGACAGGGGACACACCGGGGAGCTGTTTTTT. It codes for CASRKDRGHTGELFF.

V usage is TRBV7-3 and J usage is TRBJ2-2; D remains unclear. V gave up 0 bases and J gave up 1 base, with 6 bases separating them. The CDR3 runs 15 residues. CDR1 is SGHTA and CDR2 is FQGTGA in the germline V gene. The CDR3 loop is CASSLTAQNTGELFF. CDR3 in DNA: TGTGCCAGCAGCTTAACGGCCCAGAACACCGGGGAGCTGTTTTTT.

The chain employs TRBV9 and TRBJ2-1; TRBD2 aligns across 9 bases. V shed 4 bases, J shed 4 bases, and the junction held 6 bases outside the gene matches. The CDR3 has 15 amino acids. Germline V CDR1 and CDR2: SGDLS, YYNGEE. As DNA, the CDR3 is TGTGCCAGCAGCTTTGATAGCGGGAGATACAATGAGCAGTTCTTC. This translates into CASSFDSGRYNEQFF.